These 9 T cell receptor beta chains were all obtained from the same sample, sequenced in a study of T cell responses to AZD1222 COVID-19 vaccine. The data were produced by immunoSEQ multiplex PCR, yet TCRdb's version contains in-frame clones alone and is incomplete. The table has over 90,000 clones, approximately 87% seen once. Material: peripheral blood, obtained 28 days after the second AZD1222 dose. The receptors shown here come from an adult who received the AZD1222 COVID-19 vaccine.

The chain employs TRBV7-3 and TRBJ2-7, with 9 bases lining up with TRBD1. Trimming took 5 bases from V and 2 from J; bases not matched to a gene: 7. CDR3 length: 15 residues. Germline V gives CDR1 SGHTA, CDR2 FQGTGA. The DNA for the CDR3 is TGTGCCAGCAGCCCCGGGGACAGGGCTGCCTACGAGCAGTACTTC. It codes for CASSPGDRAAYEQYF.

The V and J genes are TRBV7-8 and TRBJ1-4; possible D gene TRBD1, 6 bases. This CDR3 comprises 16 residues. Per the germline V gene, CDR1 is SGHVS and CDR2 is FQNEAQ. The V and J ends lost 5 bases and 4 bases respectively, with 17 bases between them. The CDR3 spells CASSTHTRGGNEKLFF. CDR3 bases: TGTGCCAGCAGCACACACACAAGGGGGGGTAATGAAAAACTGTTTTTT. Together with reference TRBV7-8 and TRBJ1-4, the CDR3 gives the full variable domain: GAGVSQSPRYKVAKRGQDVALRCDPISGHVSLFWYQQALGQGPEFLTYFQNEAQLDKSGLPSDRFFAERPEGSVSTLKIQRTQQEDSAVYLCASSTHTRGGNEKLFFGSGTQLSVL.

V gene TRBV5-6 combines with J gene TRBJ2-7; D is ambiguous. Germline lookup yields CDR1 SGHDT and CDR2 YYEEEE. This CDR3 is built from 12 residues. Trimming stripped 6 bases from V and 5 bases from J, with 12 bases between. The CDR3 loop reads CASTTLRDEQYF. As DNA, the CDR3 is TGTGCCAGCACCACGTTAAGGGACGAGCAGTACTTC. Combining the CDR3 with reference TRBV5-6 and TRBJ2-7 gives the whole variable domain DAGVTQSPTHLIKTRGQQVTLRCSPKSGHDTVSWYQQALGQGPQFIFQYYEEEERQRGNFPDRFSGHQFPNYSSELNVNALLLGDSALYLCASTTLRDEQYFGPGTRLTVT.

The chain couples TRBV5-1 to TRBJ2-1; 15 bases agree with TRBD2. CDR1 and CDR2 from the germline V gene are SGHRS and YFSETQ. Trimming removed 4 bases from V and 7 bases from J; junction bases left unmatched: 3. The CDR3 runs 15 residues. The CDR3 coding sequence is TGCGCCAGCAGCGCGGGACTAGCGGGGGGTAATGAGCAGTTCTTC. It yields the protein CASSAGLAGGNEQFF.

V gene TRBV11-2 combines with J gene TRBJ1-3; D gene uncertain. This CDR3 has 14 amino acids. Looked up from germline, CDR1 is SGHAT and CDR2 is FQNNGV. V dropped 1 base and J dropped 2 bases, with 6 bases sitting between them. Here the CDR3 reads CASSLAEPGNTIYF. DNA for the CDR3: TGTGCCAGCAGCTTAGCTGAGCCTGGAAACACCATATATTTT.

This clone was observed a single time. The gene calls are TRBV7-2 and TRBJ2-2, with D uncertain. CDR1 is SGHTA, CDR2 FQGNSA, per germline. The CDR3 loop spans 16 amino acids. The ends were cut back, 1 base at V and 7 bases at J, with 16 bases in the middle. CDR3 in amino acids: CASSLGFRRDRGELFF. The CDR3 coding sequence is TGTGCCAGCAGCTTAGGGTTCCGACGAGACCGCGGGGAGCTGTTTTTT.

A remark on this clone: Other DNA sequences from this sample encode an identical CDR3 as well. The chain employs TRBV3-1 (or the pseudogene TRBV3-2) and TRBJ1-1; D perhaps matches TRBD1 (6 bases). CDR3 length equals 14 residues. Trimming removed 1 base at V and 5 bases at J, with 11 bases between. Germline values: CDR1 LGHDT, CDR2 YNNKEL (reference sequence). CDR3 protein: CASSQAGGRTEAFF. In nucleotides, the CDR3 is TGTGCCAGCAGCCAAGCGGGGGGCCGAACTGAAGCTTTCTTT.

The chain has TRBV5-6 and TRBJ2-1; D might be TRBD2 (6 bases). The V end was cut by 4 bases, the J end by 4 bases, with 21 bases between. The CDR3 has 17 amino acids. Germline loops: CDR1 SGHDT, CDR2 YYEEEE. In DNA, the CDR3 is TGTGCCAGCAGCCCTGCAGTCGGGGGAGACAGTTACAATGAGCAGTTCTTC. Translating gives CASSPAVGGDSYNEQFF.

The V and J genes are TRBV15 and TRBJ2-7; no clear D gene. The CDR3 runs to 13 residues. The V gene lost 0 bases and the J gene lost 3 bases, with 6 bases spanning the gap. Germline values: CDR1 LNHNV, CDR2 YYDKDF (reference sequence). Written as DNA, the CDR3 is TGTGCCACCAGCAGAGATTATCACTACGAGCAGTACTTC. It yields the protein CATSRDYHYEQYF.